Detailed here is one T cell receptor (beta chain). This receptor's antigen is unknown. No per-base quality is available; no much larger clone lies one base away. This sample is part of a study of cytomegalovirus exposure and HLA in healthy donors (dated by TCRdb to the late 2010s). Regarding the study in general: An earlier analysis of roughly 610 of the donors reported about 300 Gb of sequence data and some 110 million unique TCR beta sequences obtained from about 180 million T cells. The later analysis used no new phenotypic data to find candidate immune exposures, relying instead on TCR beta sequences and their occurrence across donors. A later genetic analysis took genome-wide SNP genotypes for about 65% of the roughly 670 donors and used that subset as a discovery cohort. Across some 400 genotyped donors of the cohort, an average of about 220,000 unique TCR beta nucleotide sequences per donor were sequenced, and approximately 19% of those sequences were non-productive. Along with the roughly 670-subject first cohort, a separate validation cohort of 120 different subjects was used. The number of typed donors differed by locus: about 620-630 for A, B, C, DRB1 and DQB1; 500 to 550 for DQA1; over 600 for DPA1; and about 470 for DPB1. Of the roughly 400 genotyped donors, less than 90% were placed in the genetic ancestry cluster associated with self-reported Caucasian donors. A handful of DR-DQ haplotypes were handled as single units for association and clustering because linkage in the cohort was strong. An earlier analysis of approximately 500 of the donors applied high-throughput TCR beta sequencing to assess whether each TCR beta V gene segment acted as functional or pseudogenic. An early release covering about 600 HLA-typed donors comprised roughly 300 gigabases of sequencing data and some 79 million unique TCR sequences. Both class I and class II loci were covered by HLA typing, at four-digit resolution. Every discovery cohort repertoire had been produced on one sequencing platform. In a later analysis, previously published TCR beta repertoires from roughly 710 donors were re-analyzed and high-resolution HLA genotyping was added so that TCR occurrence patterns could be studied. The study was designed to test whether signatures of past pathogen exposure could be identified by cataloging public T cell receptors. To predict cytomegalovirus infection status, the study brought together high-throughput TCR immunosequencing, statistical association of individual TCRs with disease status, and machine learning. The study used immunosequencing to profile the T cell repertoires of approximately 640 subjects and linked those repertoires to cytomegalovirus serostatus. Donor age, sex, ethnicity and CMV serostatus were compiled alongside the repertoire data. Broad study findings and their caveats: A total of 150 or so TCR beta chains were listed by the study as associated with cytomegalovirus. According to a later genetic analysis, donors in an Asian-associated ancestry cluster had fewer N-insertions in productive TCRs than the roughly 700-donor mean. In an earlier analysis of some 500 of the donors, most TCR beta V segments were observed in productive rearrangements about 90% or about 30% of the time, broadly matching IMGT annotations. It was suggested by the authors that the approach could potentially be generalized to other disease states and immunological phenotypes. CMV serostatus was the only immune exposure information available for the cohort. In a later genetic analysis, a missense DCLRE1C variant was associated with V-gene and J-gene trimming of TCR beta chains, and the association was replicated in an independent cohort. Presence/absence analyses assumed roughly uniform sequencing depth across donors, an assumption that may not hold. In a later analysis, HLA-associated TCR beta chains were found to be more clonally expanded and to have lower generation probabilities than equally common non-associated chains. A further reported finding was that TCR beta sequences accurately predicted the HLA-A and HLA-B alleles for most subjects in the first cohort. A cluster of highly shared sequence variants was judged likely to represent a technical artifact of the sequencing pipeline. Because counts were too low, around 17 rarely observed V segments, including chromosome 9 orphons, were left out of the earlier analysis of 500 to 650 of the donors. HLA typing was unavailable for some donors at each locus, so association tests used only the typed subset. The classifier was reported to diagnose cytomegalovirus status with high specificity and sensitivity in both the original cohort and the validation cohort. A later analysis reported that several top co-occurrence clusters appeared linked to parvovirus B19, influenza, CMV and Epstein-Barr virus. In vitro tests confirmed that three of the cytomegalovirus-associated TCR beta chains recognize cytomegalovirus antigens. Some IMGT-functional V segments, including TRBV6-2 and TRBV6-3, could not be told apart with the 87-base-pair reads, so those segments were excluded. A later analysis found that TCR association rates varied across HLA loci, with DRB1 alleles showing the most associated TCRs and HLA-C alleles the fewest. Correlated functional status among segregating V segments might be attributable to linkage disequilibrium, but an unknown experimental factor could not be ruled out. Across donors, most TCR sequences were observed very rarely, whereas some public TCRs were present in many individuals. When HLA alleles, especially DR and DQ, strongly co-occurred, attributing TCR associations to individual alleles was difficult. Specific HLA alleles were associated with 15,000 to 20,000 TCR beta sequences at a false discovery rate of 0.05 in a later analysis. In this cohort, only TCR beta chains were sequenced, and detectable features were limited by the absence of alpha or paired-chain data. According to a later analysis, most CMV-associated TCR beta chains appeared to be HLA-restricted, and the HLA associations seemed to be driven largely by CMV exposure.

The cohort consisted of approximately 690 healthy bone marrow donors. Cohort members were all nominally healthy when sampled, although unrecorded immune exposures were likely present. The donor tested CMV seropositive, placing the donor among the 250 to 350 seropositive members of the cohort. Each donor provided a peripheral blood sample, and peripheral blood mononuclear cells were used for TCR beta sequencing. The Qiagen DNeasy Blood Extraction Kit was used to extract genomic DNA from the blood cell samples. Including the terminal cysteine and phenylalanine, the CDR3 comprises 12 residues. Just CDR3 DNA is preserved here, 36 bases in frame from base 1. The CDR1 and CDR2 encoded by the germline V gene are SGHRS and YFSETQ. Receptors were amplified or captured by the immunoSEQ multiplex PCR assay. The multiplex PCR relied on a mix of 60 forward primers for TCR Vbeta segments and 13 reverse primers for TCR Jbeta segments. Amplification of the CDR3 region of rearranged TCR beta genes was performed with a multiplex PCR assay on genomic DNA. The Illumina HiSeq System was used to sequence the amplified TCR beta libraries as 87-base-pair reads. In the authors' own workflow: In a later analysis, some 80 million unique TCR beta chains were counted across the 650 to 700 repertoires, and around 10 million of these chains were shared by at least two donors. A nearest-neighbor algorithm error-corrected the raw reads and collapsed the reads into unique sequences, merging closely related sequences to remove PCR and sequencing errors. V, D and J gene segments were assigned by aligning CDR3 sequences to IMGT reference sequences. For a sequence to be retained, a match of at least six nucleotides was required to both a V gene segment and a J gene segment. Rearrangements were classified as productive when the CDR3 lacked stop codons and remained in frame with V and J, and all other rearrangements were classified as non-productive. CDR3 was defined according to IMGT convention as the region running from the second conserved V-encoded cysteine to the conserved J-encoded phenylalanine. The earlier analysis of fewer than 700 of the donors excluded sequences that lacked an unambiguous match to a single V gene segment. In an earlier analysis of a few hundred of the donors, V segments were called functional above 56.7% productive rearrangements and were called segregating when the between-donor standard deviation exceeded 5%. A statistical classification framework was built for diagnosing cytomegalovirus status from the catalog of TCR beta chain sequences. A later analysis assigned V and J genes by comparing TCR nucleotide sequences with IMGT/GENE-DB human TR gene sequences. A later analysis assigned CDR3 sequences and most-parsimonious VDJ recombination scenarios with the TCRdist pipeline. In a later analysis, each TCR beta chain was defined by its CDR3 amino acid sequence together with its V-gene family, and reads lacking a unique V-gene family were excluded. As a way to deal with suspected cross-contamination and a sequencing artifact, a later analysis dropped 640 or so nucleotide sequences that were highly shared and had low generation probability. A later analysis calculated a clonal expansion index for each public chain from normalized within-repertoire ranks of inferred template counts. Generation probabilities in a later analysis came from a VDJ recombination model fitted to out-of-frame rearrangements, and those results were checked against IGoR. Hypergeometric tests were used in a later analysis to score TCR-TCR, TCR-HLA and TCR-CMV co-occurrence, with a repertoire-size bias correction applied to the TCR pairs. In a later analysis, false discovery rates were estimated by permuting HLA or CMV assignments 20 times. A later analysis grouped co-occurring TCRs with DBSCAN, adding TCRdist sequence similarity when clustering within HLA-allele-positive subsets. Repertoires with fewer than 30,000 or more than 120,000 public chains were left out of co-occurrence clustering, as were four to six repertoires with anomalous nucleotide sharing. As stored in TCRdb, this immuneACCESS dataset retains in-frame rearrangements with V and J assigned. A fraction of the clones does not appear; measured against another copy, unresolved V genes explain less than half of the discrepancy, and the remainder lacks a known reason. V, J and clone size are those of that table, while D and trimming were read from the DNA. Counted in this sample were around 140,000 clones; around 82% of them appeared once. 3% to 3.5% of the sample comes from the top ten.

The TCR was taken from a man aged 18-30 years in good health and CMV-seropositive. The sequence joins TRBV5-1 to TRBJ2-5; TRBD2 is perhaps the D gene, given 6 matching bases. The better agreement between TRBJ2-7 and the DNA end casts doubt on the J call. Sequenced sample: PBMCs. DNA sequence: TGCGCCAGCAGCCTTAGCGGCTACGAGCAGTACTTC. This gives the protein CASSLSGYEQYF.